These T cell receptor beta chains were read from a single sample in a study of control samples from healthy donors and cancer patients. TCRdb's copy holds only in-frame clones and misses some; the assay was immunoSEQ multiplex PCR. The sample lists about 120,000 clones, 80% to 90% seen once, with 30% to 50% in the top ten. Sequencing was carried out using blood. Every receptor here comes from a man aged 45-65 years in good health. Both conserved end residues are part of each CDR3. D genes are given only for firm matches. Size is omitted from some rows. Given values are once, few, many or a class for expanded clones.

TRBV27	TRBJ2-3	once	14	-	CASSPLTSTDTQYF	TGTGCCAGCAGTCCTCTCACTAGCACAGATACGCAGTATTTT
TRBV6-2/TRBV6-3	TRBJ1-6	-	16	TRBD1	CASSPDRGWVGSPLHF	TGTGCCAGCAGTCCGGACAGGGGCTGGGTTGGATCACCCCTCCACTTT
TRBV24-1	TRBJ2-7	many	15	-	CATSDPETPSYEQYF	TGTGCCACCAGTGATCCGGAAACTCCGTCCTACGAGCAGTACTTC
TRBV5-4	TRBJ1-1	-	14	-	CASRQGGRDTEAFF	TGTGCCAGCAGGCAGGGAGGTCGGGACACTGAAGCTTTCTTT
TRBV19	TRBJ2-3	-	17	TRBD2	CASSIRSSGALTDTQYF	TGTGCCAGTAGTATACGATCCAGCGGGGCCCTCACAGATACGCAGTATTTT
TRBV14	TRBJ2-5	-	13	-	CASSRDDLETQYF	TGTGCCAGCAGCCGGGACGATCTAGAGACCCAGTACTTC
TRBV7-8	TRBJ2-6	-	18	-	CASSLRRQMNSGANVLTF	TGTGCCAGCAGCTTAAGGAGACAGATGAACTCTGGGGCCAACGTCCTGACTTTC
TRBV6-5	TRBJ2-1	-	14	TRBD1	CASSQTGTYNEQFF	TGTGCCAGCAGTCAGACAGGGACCTACAATGAGCAGTTCTTC
TRBV19	TRBJ1-5	once	14	TRBD1	CASNNRGGNQPQHF	TGTGCCAGTAACAACAGGGGGGGTAATCAGCCCCAGCATTTT
TRBV6-1	TRBJ1-2	-	18	-	CASSERRGLIHWDYGYTF	TGTGCCAGCAGTGAACGGAGGGGCTTGATACATTGGGACTATGGCTACACCTTC